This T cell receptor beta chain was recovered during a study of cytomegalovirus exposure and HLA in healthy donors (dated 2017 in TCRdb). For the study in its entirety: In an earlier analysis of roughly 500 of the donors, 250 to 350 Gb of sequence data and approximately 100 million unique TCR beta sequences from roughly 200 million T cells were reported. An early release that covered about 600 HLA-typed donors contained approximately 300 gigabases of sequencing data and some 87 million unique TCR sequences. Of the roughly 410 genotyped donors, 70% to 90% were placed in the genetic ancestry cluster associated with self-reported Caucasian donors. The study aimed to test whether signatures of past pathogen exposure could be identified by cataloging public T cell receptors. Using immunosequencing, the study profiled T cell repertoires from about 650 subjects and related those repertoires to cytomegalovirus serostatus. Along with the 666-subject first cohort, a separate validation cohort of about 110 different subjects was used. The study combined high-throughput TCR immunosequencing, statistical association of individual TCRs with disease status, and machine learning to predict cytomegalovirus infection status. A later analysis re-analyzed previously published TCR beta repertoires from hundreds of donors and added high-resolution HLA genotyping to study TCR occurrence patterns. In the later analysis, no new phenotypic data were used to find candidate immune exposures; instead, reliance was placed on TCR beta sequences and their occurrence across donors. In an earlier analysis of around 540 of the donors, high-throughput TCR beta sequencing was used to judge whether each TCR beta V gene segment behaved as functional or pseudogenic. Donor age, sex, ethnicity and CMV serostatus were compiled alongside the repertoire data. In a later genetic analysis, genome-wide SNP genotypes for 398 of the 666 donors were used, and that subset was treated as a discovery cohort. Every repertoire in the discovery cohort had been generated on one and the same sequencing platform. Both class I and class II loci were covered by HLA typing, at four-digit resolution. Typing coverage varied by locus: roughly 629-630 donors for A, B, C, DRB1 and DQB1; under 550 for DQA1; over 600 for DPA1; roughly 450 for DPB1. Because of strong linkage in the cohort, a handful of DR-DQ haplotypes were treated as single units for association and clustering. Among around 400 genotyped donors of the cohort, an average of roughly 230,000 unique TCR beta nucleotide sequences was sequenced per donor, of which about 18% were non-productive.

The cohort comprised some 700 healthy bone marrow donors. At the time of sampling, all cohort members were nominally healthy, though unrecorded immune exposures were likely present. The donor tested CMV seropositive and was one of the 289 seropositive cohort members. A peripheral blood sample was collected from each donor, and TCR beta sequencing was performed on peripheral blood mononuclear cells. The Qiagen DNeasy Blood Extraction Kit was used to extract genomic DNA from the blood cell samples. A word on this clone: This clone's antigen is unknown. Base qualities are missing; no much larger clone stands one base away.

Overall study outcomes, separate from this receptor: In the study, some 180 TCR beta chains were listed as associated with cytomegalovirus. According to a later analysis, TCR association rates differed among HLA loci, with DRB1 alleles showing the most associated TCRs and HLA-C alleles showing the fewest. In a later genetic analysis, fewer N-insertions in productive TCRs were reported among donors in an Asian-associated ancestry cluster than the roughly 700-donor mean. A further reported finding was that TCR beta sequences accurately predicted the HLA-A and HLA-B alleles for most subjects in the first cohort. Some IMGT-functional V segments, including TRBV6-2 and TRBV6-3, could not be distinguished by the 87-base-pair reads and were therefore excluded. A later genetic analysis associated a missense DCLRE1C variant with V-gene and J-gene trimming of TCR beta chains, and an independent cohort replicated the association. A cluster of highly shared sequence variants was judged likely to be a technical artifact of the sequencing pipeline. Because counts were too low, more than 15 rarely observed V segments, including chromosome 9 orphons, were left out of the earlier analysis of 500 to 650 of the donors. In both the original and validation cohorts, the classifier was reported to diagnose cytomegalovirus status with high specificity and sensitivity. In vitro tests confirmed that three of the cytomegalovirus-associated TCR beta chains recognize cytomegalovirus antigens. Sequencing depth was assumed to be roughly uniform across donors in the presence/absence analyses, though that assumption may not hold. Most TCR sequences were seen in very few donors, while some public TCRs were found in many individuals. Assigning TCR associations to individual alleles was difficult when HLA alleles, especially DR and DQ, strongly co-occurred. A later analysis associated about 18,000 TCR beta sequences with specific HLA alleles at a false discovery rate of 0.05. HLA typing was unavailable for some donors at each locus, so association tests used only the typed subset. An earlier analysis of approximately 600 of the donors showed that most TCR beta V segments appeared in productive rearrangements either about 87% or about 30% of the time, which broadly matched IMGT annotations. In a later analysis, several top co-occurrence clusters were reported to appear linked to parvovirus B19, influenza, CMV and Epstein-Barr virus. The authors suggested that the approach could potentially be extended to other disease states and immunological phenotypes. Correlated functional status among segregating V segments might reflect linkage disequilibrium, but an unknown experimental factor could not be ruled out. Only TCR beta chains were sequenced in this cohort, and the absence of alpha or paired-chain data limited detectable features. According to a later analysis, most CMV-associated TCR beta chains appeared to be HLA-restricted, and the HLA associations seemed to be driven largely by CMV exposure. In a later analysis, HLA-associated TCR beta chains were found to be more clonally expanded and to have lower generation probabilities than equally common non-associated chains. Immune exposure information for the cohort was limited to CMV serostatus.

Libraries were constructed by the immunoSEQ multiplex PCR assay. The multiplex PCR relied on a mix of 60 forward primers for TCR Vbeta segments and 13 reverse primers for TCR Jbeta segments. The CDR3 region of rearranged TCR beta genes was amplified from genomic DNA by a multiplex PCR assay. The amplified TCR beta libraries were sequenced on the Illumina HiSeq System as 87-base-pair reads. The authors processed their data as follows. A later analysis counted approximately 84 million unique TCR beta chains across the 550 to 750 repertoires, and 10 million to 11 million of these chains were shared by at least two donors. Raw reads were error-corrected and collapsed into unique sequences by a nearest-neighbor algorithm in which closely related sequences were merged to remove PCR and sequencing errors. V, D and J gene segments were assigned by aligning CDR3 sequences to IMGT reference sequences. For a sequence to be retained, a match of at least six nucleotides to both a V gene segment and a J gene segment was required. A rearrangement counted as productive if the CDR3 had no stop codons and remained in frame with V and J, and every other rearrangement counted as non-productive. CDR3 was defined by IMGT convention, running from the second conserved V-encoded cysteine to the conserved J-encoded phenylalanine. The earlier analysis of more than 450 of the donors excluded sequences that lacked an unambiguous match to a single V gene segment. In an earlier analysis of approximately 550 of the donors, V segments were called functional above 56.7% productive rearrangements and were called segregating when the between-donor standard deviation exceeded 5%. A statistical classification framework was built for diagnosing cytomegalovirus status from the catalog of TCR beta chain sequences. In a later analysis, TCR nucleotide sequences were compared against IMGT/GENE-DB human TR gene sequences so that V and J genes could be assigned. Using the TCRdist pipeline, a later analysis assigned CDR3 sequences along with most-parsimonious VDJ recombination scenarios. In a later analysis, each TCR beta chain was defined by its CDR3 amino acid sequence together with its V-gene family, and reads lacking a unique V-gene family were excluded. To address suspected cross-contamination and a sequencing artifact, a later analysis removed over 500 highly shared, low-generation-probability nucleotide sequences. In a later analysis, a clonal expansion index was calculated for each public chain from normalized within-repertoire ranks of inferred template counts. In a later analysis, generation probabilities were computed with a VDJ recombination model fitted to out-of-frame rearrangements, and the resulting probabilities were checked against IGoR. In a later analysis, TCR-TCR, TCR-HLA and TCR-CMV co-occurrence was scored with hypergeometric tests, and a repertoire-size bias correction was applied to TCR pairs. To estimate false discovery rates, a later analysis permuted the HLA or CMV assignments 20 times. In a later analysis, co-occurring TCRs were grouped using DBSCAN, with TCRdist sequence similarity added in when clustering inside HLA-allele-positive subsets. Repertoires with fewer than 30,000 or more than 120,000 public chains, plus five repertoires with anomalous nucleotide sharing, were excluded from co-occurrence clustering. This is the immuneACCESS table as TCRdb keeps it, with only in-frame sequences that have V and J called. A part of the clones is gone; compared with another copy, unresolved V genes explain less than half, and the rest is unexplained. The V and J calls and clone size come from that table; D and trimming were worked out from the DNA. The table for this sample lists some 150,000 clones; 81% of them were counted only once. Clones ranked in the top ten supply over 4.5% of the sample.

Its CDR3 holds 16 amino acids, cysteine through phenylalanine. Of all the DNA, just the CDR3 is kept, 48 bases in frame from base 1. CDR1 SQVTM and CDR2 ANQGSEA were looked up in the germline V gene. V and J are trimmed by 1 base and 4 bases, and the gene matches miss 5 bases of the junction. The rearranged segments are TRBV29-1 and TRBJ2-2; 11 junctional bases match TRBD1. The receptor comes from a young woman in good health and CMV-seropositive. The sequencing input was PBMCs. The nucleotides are TGCAGCGTTGAAGCCCCGGGACAGGGGGGCACCGGGGAGCTGTTTTTT. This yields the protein CSVEAPGQGGTGELFF.